The rows below give T cell receptor beta chains drawn from one sample of a study of cytomegalovirus exposure and HLA in healthy donors. The method was immunoSEQ multiplex PCR; TCRdb's version includes in-frame clones alone and lacks a portion of them. Among 260,000 or so clones, roughly 90% were seen once, and the ten largest hold around 0.92%. Sample: PBMCs. All receptors derive from a woman between 18 and 30 years old in good health and CMV-seronegative. Both conserved end residues are part of each CDR3. The D gene is left open where the match is weak. Expanded clones are given a class, and other clones once, few, many or no size at all.

TGTGCCAGCAGTTTTACGGGAGGGCTCTACGAGCAGTACTTC	CASSFTGGLYEQYF	TRBD2	14	TRBV28	TRBJ2-7	.
TGTGCCAGCAGCGGTGGTGGGAGAGTGAACACTGAAGCTTTCTTT	CASSGGGRVNTEAFF	.	15	TRBV5-4	TRBJ1-1	once
TGTGCCAGCAGTATTCAGGGGAATAACTATGGCTACACCTTC	CASSIQGNNYGYTF	.	14	TRBV27	TRBJ1-2	.
TGTGCCAGCTCCCCCGGGACTAGCGGGAGCTGGATGAGGACAGATACGCAGTATTTT	CASSPGTSGSWMRTDTQYF	TRBD2	19	TRBV18	TRBJ2-3	.
TGTGCCAGCATCAGTTTGGGGGCTAGCGGGAGGCGCGAGCAGTACTTC	CASISLGASGRREQYF	TRBD2	16	TRBV27	TRBJ2-7	.
TGTGCCAGCAGTTTATTGGGCCCCCCCTACGAGCAGTACTTC	CASSLLGPPYEQYF	.	14	TRBV27	TRBJ2-7	.
TGTGCCAGCAGACTAGCAGCGAACACCGGGGAGCTGTTTTTT	CASRLAANTGELFF	.	14	TRBV7-6	TRBJ2-2	.
TGTGCCAGCAGCCTCGCGCGCTTGGGGGCTAGTTGGACTGAAGCTTTCTTT	CASSLARLGASWTEAFF	.	17	TRBV4-2	TRBJ1-1	.
TGTGCCAGCCGAGGGGTCTCGGGAGGAGCCGGGGAGCTGTTTTTT	CASRGVSGGAGELFF	TRBD2	15	TRBV10-3	TRBJ2-2	.
TGTGCCAGCAGTTATGAGACGGGGACAGTTTCTCGCTACACCTTC	CASSYETGTVSRYTF	TRBD1	15	TRBV6-5	TRBJ1-2	.
TGTGCCAGCAGCTTACTTAGCCCACCTAACCCTTACGAGCAGTACTTC	CASSLLSPPNPYEQYF	.	16	TRBV7-2	TRBJ2-7	.
TGTGCCAGCAGTTCCAACGGGAGAACTCGCGAGCAGTACTTC	CASSSNGRTREQYF	.	14	TRBV28	TRBJ2-7	.
TGTGCCAGCAGTCGAAGCGGGAGCTCCTACGAGCAGTACTTC	CASSRSGSSYEQYF	TRBD2	14	TRBV7-6	TRBJ2-7	few
TGCGCCAGCAGCTTGCAAGGAGTAGTATATAACGAGCAGTACTTC	CASSLQGVVYNEQYF	.	15	TRBV5-1	TRBJ2-7	.
TGCAGCGTTGAGACGGGAAGGGAGCTGTTTTTT	CSVETGRELFF	.	11	TRBV29-1	TRBJ2-2	.
TGTGCCAGCAGCGAAGGGGACAGGGGGACGCAGTATTTT	CASSEGDRGTQYF	TRBD1	13	TRBV5-8	TRBJ2-3	.
TGTGCCAGCAGTCCAAGCGGGAGGGCCGAATTTCTTCAGTACTTC	CASSPSGRAEFLQYF	TRBD2	15	TRBV6-5	TRBJ2-4	.
TGTGCCAGCAGCGTAGACGCGGGAGTCGGCAATGAGCAGTTCTTC	CASSVDAGVGNEQFF	TRBD2	15	TRBV9	TRBJ2-1	.
TGTGCCAGCAGTTTAATCGGGTCAGGGGGGAGTAGCAATCAGCCCCAGCATTTT	CASSLIGSGGSSNQPQHF	TRBD1	18	TRBV28	TRBJ1-5	.
TGCGCCAGCAGCTTGATCAGACAGGGGGACAATGAGCAGTTCTTC	CASSLIRQGDNEQFF	TRBD1	15	TRBV5-1	TRBJ2-1	.
TGCGCCAGCAGCCTCCGCGCGGGACAGTCCTTCGCGAACACCGGGGAGCTGTTTTTT	CASSLRAGQSFANTGELFF	.	19	TRBV4-3	TRBJ2-2	.
TGTGCCAGCAGTTTACGATCGGGACATCGCAATGAGCAGTTCTTC	CASSLRSGHRNEQFF	.	15	TRBV28	TRBJ2-1	.
TGTGCCAGCAGCGCCCCCAGGGGTGATGAAAAACTGTTTTTT	CASSAPRGDEKLFF	.	14	TRBV9	TRBJ1-4	.
TGTGCCAGCAGTTTATCTTGGAGGGGTGGGCAGCCCCAGCATTTT	CASSLSWRGGQPQHF	.	15	TRBV27	TRBJ1-5	.
TGCGCCAGCAGCCAAGATTTACGCGGGAGCGGATCCTACGAGCAGTACTTC	CASSQDLRGSGSYEQYF	TRBD2	17	TRBV4-3	TRBJ2-7	.
TGTGCCAGCAGCGTAGGGTGGGAGGTCGGTCAGCCCCAGCATTTT	CASSVGWEVGQPQHF	.	15	TRBV9	TRBJ1-5	once
TGTGCCTGGGACACGGGACAGGCAACTAATGAAAAACTGTTTTTT	CAWDTGQATNEKLFF	TRBD1	15	TRBV30	TRBJ1-4	.
TGTGCCAGCTCACCACCGGGAGCAAGTCGTGGCTACACCTTC	CASSPPGASRGYTF	.	14	TRBV18	TRBJ1-2	.
TGTGCCATCACTCAGCCGACAGGGAGCAATGAGCAGTTCTTC	CAITQPTGSNEQFF	TRBD1	14	TRBV10-3	TRBJ2-1	.
TGTGCCAGCAGCCCCTCAGGATGGGGGGGGTCCGAAGCTTTCTTT	CASSPSGWGGSEAFF	.	15	TRBV5-4	TRBJ1-1	.
TGTGCCAGCAGCCCGACAGGGGGCTTAATGTATGGCTACACCTTC	CASSPTGGLMYGYTF	TRBD1	15	TRBV5-8	TRBJ1-2	.
TGTGCCAGCAGTTTATTCGGGGGATTGGGGACTGAAGCTTTCTTT	CASSLFGGLGTEAFF	.	15	TRBV28	TRBJ1-1	.
TGTGCCAGCAGTCCCGAGGGGACTAGCGGCTACGAGCAGTACTTC	CASSPEGTSGYEQYF	TRBD2	15	TRBV6-5	TRBJ2-7	.
TGTGCCAGCAGTTTATCAGTGTCGGGAGAAGCTTTCTTT	CASSLSVSGEAFF	.	13	TRBV27	TRBJ1-1	.
TGTGCCAGCACCCCGACAGGGATGAACACTGAAGCTTTCTTT	CASTPTGMNTEAFF	TRBD1	14	TRBV6-5	TRBJ1-1	.